The entry that follows covers one TCR beta chain sequence. As yet, its antigen is unknown. The sample belongs to a study of CD8+CD57+ T cells in acquired aplastic anemia. Genomic DNA was employed as the template in profiling TCR beta VDJ and CDR3. TCRdb independently ran MiXCR on the reads; one entry per CDR3 protein. The sample contains 270,000 or so distinct CDR3 sequences, 82% of which appear only once. Regarding the study as a whole: Patients versus controls showed no significant CD8+ Simpson's diversity difference.

The CDR3 covers 11 residues. Germline CDR1 and CDR2: SGHTA and FQGNSA. With 5 bases clipped from V and 9 bases from J, the junction kept 3 bases outside the gene matches. The patients chosen for sequencing had shown expansion of CD8+CD57+ cells (detected by flow cytometry). Severe acquired aplastic anemia was diagnosed in all patients. The sample consisted of sorted CD4+, CD8+, or CD8+CD57+ T cells (not recorded which) from PBMCs. The genes are TRBV7-2 and TRBJ2-5; 7 bases fit TRBD2. This receptor was taken from a human donor with aplastic anemia. CDR3 nucleotides: TGTGCCAGCAGCCCTGGGGGGGCCCAGTACTTC. Residues: CASSPGGAQYF.